This T cell receptor beta chain was profiled in a study of blood T cell repertoires in COVID-19. Whole-study context: Material from acute and convalescent COVID-19 was sourced from the United States, Italy and Spain.

Sequencing was performed with immunoSEQ multiplex PCR; in TCRdb, only in-frame clones are kept and a portion is missing. This sample has 93,000 or so clones, with about 80% found just once. With V trimmed by 2 bases and J by 4 bases, 4 bases remained unmatched. CDR3 length: 15 amino acids. Germline CDR1 MNHEY, CDR2 SVGAGI. The sequenced sample was peripheral blood. The receptor's source is a human donor in a cohort sampled during active or convalescent COVID-19. This chain joins TRBV6-5 and TRBJ2-3, with 9 positions matching TRBD2. For the CDR3, the DNA is TGTGCCAGCAGTTACGGCGGGGGGGCGCCAGATACGCAGTATTTT. This translates into CASSYGGGAPDTQYF.